The clone carrying this TCR beta chain has a handful of counts. The antigen is not known. The data stem from a study of T and B cells in COVID-19 patients. Study at large: Most recovered patients had mild to moderate COVID-19 treated as outpatients. Critical illness requiring mechanical ventilation or extracorporeal membrane oxygenation affected 12 of 20 active-infection patients. Points from the study as a whole: The recovered cohort had fewer than 3,000 exclusive TCR clusters, including 31 low generation probability clusters. Sorted SARS-CoV-2-responsive or tetramer+ T cells and CD4+, regulatory and CD8+ subsets were not yet sequenced.

BIOMED2 TRB-A/B primer pools were used in multiplex TRB PCR. TCRdb independently ran MiXCR on the multiplex PCR reads; one entry per CDR3 protein. The sample lists 8,000 to 9,500 distinct CDR3 sequences; roughly two fifths were seen once. From blood, about 250-500 ng of genomic DNA served as TRB template. The receptor's source is a human donor with active COVID-19. Sequencing was performed on blood.

In DNA form, the CDR3 reads TGTGCCAGCAGTCACAGGCCGGACTACGAGCAGTACTTC. Its protein is CASSHRPDYEQYF. V is TRBV6-5 and J is TRBJ2-7; a possible D gene is TRBD1 (5 bases). The CDR3 consists of 13 residues. Per the germline V gene, CDR1 is MNHEY and CDR2 is SVGAGI. Trimming left V 5 bases short and J 3 bases short, with 11 bases between.